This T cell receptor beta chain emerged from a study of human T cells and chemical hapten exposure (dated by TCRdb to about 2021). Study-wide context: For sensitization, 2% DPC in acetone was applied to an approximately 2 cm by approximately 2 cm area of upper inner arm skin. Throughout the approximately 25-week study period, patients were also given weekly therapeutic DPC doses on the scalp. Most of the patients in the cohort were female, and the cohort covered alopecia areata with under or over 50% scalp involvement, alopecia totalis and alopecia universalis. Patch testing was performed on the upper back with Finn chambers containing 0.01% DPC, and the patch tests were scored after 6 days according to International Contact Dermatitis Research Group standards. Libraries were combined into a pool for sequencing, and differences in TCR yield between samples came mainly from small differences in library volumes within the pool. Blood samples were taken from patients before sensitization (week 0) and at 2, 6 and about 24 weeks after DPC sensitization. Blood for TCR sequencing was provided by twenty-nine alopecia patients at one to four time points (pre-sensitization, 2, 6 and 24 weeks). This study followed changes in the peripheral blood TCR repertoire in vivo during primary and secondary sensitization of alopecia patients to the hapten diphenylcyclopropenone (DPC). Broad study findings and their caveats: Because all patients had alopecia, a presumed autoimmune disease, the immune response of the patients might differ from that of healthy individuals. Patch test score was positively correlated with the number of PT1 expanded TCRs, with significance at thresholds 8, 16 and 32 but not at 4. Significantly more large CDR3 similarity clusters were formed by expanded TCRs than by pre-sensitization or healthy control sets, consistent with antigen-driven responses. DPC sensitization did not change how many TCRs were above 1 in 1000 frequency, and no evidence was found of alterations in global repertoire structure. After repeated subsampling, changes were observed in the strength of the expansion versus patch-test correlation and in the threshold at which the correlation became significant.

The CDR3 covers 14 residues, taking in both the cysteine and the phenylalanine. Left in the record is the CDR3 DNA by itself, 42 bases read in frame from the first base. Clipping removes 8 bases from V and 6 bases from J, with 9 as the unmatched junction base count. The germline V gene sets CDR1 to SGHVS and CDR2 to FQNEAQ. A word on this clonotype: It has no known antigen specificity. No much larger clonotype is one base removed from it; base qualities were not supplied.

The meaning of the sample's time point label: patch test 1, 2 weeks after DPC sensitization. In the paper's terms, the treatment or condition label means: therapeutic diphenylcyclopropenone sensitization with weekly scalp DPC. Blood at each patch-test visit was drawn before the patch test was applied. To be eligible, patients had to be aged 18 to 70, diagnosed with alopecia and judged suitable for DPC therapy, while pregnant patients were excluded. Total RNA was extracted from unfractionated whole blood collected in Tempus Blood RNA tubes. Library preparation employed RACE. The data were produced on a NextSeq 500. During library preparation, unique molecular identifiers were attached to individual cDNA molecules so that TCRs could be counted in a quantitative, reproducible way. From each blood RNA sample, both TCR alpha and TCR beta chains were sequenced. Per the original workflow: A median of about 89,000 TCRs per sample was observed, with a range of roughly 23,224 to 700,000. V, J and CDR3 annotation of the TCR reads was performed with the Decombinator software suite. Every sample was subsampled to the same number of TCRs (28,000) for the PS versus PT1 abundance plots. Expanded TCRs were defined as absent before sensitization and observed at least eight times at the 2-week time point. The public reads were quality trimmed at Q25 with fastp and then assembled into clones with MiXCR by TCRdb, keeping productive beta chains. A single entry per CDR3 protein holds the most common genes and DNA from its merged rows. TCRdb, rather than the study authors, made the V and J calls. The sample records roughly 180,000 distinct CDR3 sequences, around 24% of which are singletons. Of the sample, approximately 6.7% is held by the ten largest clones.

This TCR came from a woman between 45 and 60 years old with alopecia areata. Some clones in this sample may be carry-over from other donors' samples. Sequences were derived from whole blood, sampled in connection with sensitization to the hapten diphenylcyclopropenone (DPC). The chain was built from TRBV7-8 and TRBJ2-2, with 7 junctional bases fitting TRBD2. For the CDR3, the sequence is CASGVGAGAGELFF. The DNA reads TGTGCCAGCGGAGTAGGGGCGGGGGCCGGGGAGCTGTTTTTT. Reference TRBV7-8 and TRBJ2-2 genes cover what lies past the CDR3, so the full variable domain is GAGVSQSPRYKVAKRGQDVALRCDPISGHVSLFWYQQALGQGPEFLTYFQNEAQLDKSGLPSDRFFAERPEGSVSTLKIQRTQQEDSAVYLCASGVGAGAGELFFGEGSRLTVL.